This TCR beta chain was found in a study of blood T cells in healthy people across ages. Study observations and caveats: The long-lived group displayed more naive CD4+ cells, plus higher diversity, than the aged donors did. Per-million-T-cell TCR beta diversity fell roughly linearly with age.

About this clonotype itself: Its antigen is unknown.

This CDR3 region has 15 residues. The germline gives CDR1 PRHDT, CDR2 FYEKMQ (reference sequence). The J segment lost 13 bases and the V segment lost 2 bases, leaving 12 bases of the junction unmatched. Together with a sample-barcoded 5' primer, a J-beta primer mix was included in a second PCR lasting about 6 to 11 cycles. A template-switch adaptor that had 12 random nucleotides put a tag on each cDNA molecule. Paired-end reads containing CDR3 totaled no fewer than 3 million for each sample. MiXCR, applied by TCRdb to the 5' RACE reads, yields one record per CDR3 protein. This table has 790,000 or so distinct CDR3 sequences, just over 55% appearing once.

Sequencing was done on a sample of blood. V usage is TRBV13 and J usage is TRBJ2-4; TRBD2 matches at 9 bases. This TCR derives from a man in his forties in good health. This CDR3 reads CASSLSLAGINEQYF. CDR3 DNA sequence: TGTGCCAGCAGCTTAAGTCTAGCGGGGATTAATGAGCAGTACTTC.